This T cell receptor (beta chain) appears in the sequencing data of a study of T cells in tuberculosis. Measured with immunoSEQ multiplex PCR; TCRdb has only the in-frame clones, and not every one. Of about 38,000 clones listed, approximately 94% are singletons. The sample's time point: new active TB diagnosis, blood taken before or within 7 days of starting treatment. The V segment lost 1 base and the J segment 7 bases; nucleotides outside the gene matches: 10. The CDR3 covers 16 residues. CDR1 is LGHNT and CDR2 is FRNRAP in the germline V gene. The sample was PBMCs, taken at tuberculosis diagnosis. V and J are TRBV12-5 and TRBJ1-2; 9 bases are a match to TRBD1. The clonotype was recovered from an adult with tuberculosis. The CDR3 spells CASGLAHRTGASGYTF. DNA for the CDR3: TGTGCTAGTGGTTTGGCCCATAGGACAGGGGCGAGTGGCTACACCTTC.